Below, one T cell receptor (beta chain) is given with its context. The data derive from a study of patients and donors after allogeneic stem cell transplantation. TCRdb called the RT-PCR reads again in MiXCR, with one record for every CDR3 protein. The repertoire consists of roughly 940,000 distinct CDR3 sequences, with about 20% occurring once and the leading ten covering around 5.5%. The sequenced sample consisted of blood, either unsorted or a sorted T cell fraction (not recorded which). The receptor was isolated from a human donor who was either an allogeneic HSCT recipient or a stem cell or donor lymphocyte infusion donor (not recorded which). It is not recorded whose cells these are; they may come from a transplant donor.

The chain's CDR3 is CASSTTGLSYGYTF. The CDR3 DNA sequence: TGTGCCAGCAGCACGACAGGGCTTAGCTATGGCTACACCTTC. The chain links TRBV7-9 to TRBJ1-2, with TRBD1 matching 7 bases. V was pared by 5 bases and J by 4 bases, with 7 bases of the junction left unmatched. The CDR3 loop spans 14 amino acids. Germline V gene lookup returns CDR1 SEHNR and CDR2 FQNEAQ (reference sequence). Using reference TRBV7-9 and TRBJ1-2 for the parts outside the CDR3, the full variable domain is DTGVSQNPRHKITKRGQNVTFRCDPISEHNRLYWYRQTLGQGPEFLTYFQNEAQLEKSRLLSDRFSAERPKGSFSTLEIQRTEQGDSAMYLCASSTTGLSYGYTFGSGTRLTVV.